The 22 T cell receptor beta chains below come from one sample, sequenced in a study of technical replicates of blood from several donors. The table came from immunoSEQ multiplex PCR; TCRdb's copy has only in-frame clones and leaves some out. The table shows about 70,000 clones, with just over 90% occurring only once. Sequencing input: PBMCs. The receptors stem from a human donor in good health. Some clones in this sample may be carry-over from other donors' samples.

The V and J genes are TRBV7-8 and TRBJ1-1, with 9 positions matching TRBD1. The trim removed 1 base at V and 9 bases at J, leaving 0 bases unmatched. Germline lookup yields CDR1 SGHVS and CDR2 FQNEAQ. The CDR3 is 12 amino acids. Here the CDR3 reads CASSLDRGQAFF. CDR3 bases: TGTGCCAGCAGCTTAGACAGGGGGCAAGCTTTCTTT. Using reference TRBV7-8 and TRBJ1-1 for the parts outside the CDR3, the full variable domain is GAGVSQSPRYKVAKRGQDVALRCDPISGHVSLFWYQQALGQGPEFLTYFQNEAQLDKSGLPSDRFFAERPEGSVSTLKIQRTQQEDSAVYLCASSLDRGQAFFGQGTRLTVV.

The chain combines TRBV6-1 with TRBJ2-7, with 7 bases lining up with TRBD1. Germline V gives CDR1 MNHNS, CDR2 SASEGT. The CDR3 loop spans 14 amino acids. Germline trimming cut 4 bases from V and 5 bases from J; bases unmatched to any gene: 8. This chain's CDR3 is CASSVRQGTHEQYF. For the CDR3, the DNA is TGTGCCAGCAGTGTGCGACAGGGTACCCACGAGCAGTACTTC.

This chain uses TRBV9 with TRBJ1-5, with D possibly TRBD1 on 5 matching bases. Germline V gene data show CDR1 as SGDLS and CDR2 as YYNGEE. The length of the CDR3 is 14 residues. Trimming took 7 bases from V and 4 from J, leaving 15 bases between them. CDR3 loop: CASSGGQLNQPQHF. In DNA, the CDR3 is TGTGCCAGCTCAGGCGGACAACTTAATCAGCCCCAGCATTTT.

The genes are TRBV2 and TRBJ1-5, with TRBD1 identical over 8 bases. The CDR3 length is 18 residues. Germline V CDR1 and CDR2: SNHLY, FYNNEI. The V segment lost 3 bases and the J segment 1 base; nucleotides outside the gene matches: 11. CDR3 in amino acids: CASSEDRTGYQSNQPQHF. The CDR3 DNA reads TGTGCCAGCAGTGAGGACCGGACAGGGTACCAGAGCAATCAGCCCCAGCATTTT.

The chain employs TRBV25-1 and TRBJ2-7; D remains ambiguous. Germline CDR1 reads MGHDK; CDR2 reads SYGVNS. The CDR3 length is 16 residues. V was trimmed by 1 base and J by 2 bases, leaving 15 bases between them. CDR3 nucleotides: TGTGCCAGCAGTGAATTGTTCTCCCACACCCCCTACGAGCAGTACTTC. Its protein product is CASSELFSHTPYEQYF.

The CDR3 DNA follows: TGTGCCAGCAGTGAAGCCCCCCTTCCCTACGAGCAGTACTTC. Protein sequence: CASSEAPLPYEQYF. This chain connects TRBV2 to TRBJ2-7; no clear D gene. The germline V and J ends were trimmed by 0 bases and 2 bases, with 8 bases remaining between them. Germline-derived CDR1 and CDR2 are SNHLY and FYNNEI. The CDR3 is made up of 14 amino acids.

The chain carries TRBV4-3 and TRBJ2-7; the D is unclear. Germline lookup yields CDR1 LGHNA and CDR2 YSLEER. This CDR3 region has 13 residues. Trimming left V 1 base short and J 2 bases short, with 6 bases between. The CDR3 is CASSQGVAYEQYF. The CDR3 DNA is TGCGCCAGCAGCCAAGGTGTAGCCTACGAGCAGTACTTC.

The CDR3 DNA sequence: TGCGCCAGCAGCTTGGTTGCAGGCTCCTATAATTCACCCCTCCACTTT. Its protein is CASSLVAGSYNSPLHF. The chain combines TRBV5-1 with TRBJ1-6, with unresolved D. The germline gives CDR1 SGHRS, CDR2 YFSETQ. Trimming cost V 0 bases and J 0 bases, with 7 bases left between them. The CDR3 contains 16 residues.

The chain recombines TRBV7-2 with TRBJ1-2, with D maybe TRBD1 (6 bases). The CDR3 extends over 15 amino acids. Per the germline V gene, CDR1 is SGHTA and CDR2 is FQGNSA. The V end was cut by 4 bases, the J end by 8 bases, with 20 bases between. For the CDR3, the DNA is TGTGCCAGCAGCTCCCGGGACACGCCTTCAGGAGGCTACACCTTC. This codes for CASSSRDTPSGGYTF.

CDR3 loop: CASSPRTGGNEQFF. The CDR3 coding sequence is TGTGCCAGCTCACCAAGGACAGGGGGCAATGAGCAGTTCTTC. The V gene is TRBV18, the J gene TRBJ2-1; TRBD1 aligns across 10 bases. The CDR3 extends over 14 amino acids. V was clipped by 2 bases and J by 6 bases; unmatched bases: 1. The germline V gene has CDR1 KGHSH and CDR2 LQKENI.

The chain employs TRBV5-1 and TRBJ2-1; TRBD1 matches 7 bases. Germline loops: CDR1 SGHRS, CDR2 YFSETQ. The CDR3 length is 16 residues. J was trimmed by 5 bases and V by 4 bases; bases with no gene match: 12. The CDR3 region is CASSKRPQGDHNEQFF. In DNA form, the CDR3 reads TGCGCCAGCAGCAAGCGACCTCAGGGGGACCACAATGAGCAGTTCTTC.

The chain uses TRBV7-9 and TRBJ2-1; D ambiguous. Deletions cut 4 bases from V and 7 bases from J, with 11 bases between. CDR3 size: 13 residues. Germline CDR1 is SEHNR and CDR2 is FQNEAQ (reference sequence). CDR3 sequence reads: CASSWAYLNEQFF. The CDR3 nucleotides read TGTGCCAGCAGCTGGGCCTATTTGAATGAGCAGTTCTTC. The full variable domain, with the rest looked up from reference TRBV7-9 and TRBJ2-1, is DTGVSQNPRHKITKRGQNVTFRCDPISEHNRLYWYRQTLGQGPEFLTYFQNEAQLEKSRLLSDRFSAERPKGSFSTLEIQRTEQGDSAMYLCASSWAYLNEQFFGPGTRLTVL.

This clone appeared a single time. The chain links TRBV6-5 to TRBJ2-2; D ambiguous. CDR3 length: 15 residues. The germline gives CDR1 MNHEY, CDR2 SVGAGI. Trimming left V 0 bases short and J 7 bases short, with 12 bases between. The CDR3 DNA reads TGTGCCAGCAGTTACTCGAACTTCTACGGCGGGGAGCTGTTTTTT. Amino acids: CASSYSNFYGGELFF.

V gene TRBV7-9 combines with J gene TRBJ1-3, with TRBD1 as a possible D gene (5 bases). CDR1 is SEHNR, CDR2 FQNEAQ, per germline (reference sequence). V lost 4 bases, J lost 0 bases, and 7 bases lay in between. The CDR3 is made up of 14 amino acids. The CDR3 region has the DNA TGTGCCAGCAGCTCAGGGCTCTCTGGAAACACCATATATTTT. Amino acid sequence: CASSSGLSGNTIYF.

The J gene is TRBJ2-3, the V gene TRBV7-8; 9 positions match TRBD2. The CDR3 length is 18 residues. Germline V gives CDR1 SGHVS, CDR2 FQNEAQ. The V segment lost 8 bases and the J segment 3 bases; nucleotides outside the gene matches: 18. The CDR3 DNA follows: TGTGCCAGCCTACGCCCGGGGACTAGCACAGAGGAAACAGATACGCAGTATTTT. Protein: CASLRPGTSTEETDTQYF.

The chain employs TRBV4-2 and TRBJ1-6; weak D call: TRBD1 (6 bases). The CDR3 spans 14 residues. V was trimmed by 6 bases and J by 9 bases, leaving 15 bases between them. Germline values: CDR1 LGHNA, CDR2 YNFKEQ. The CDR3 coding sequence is TGTGCCAGCAGACCAGACAGGTTGGGTTCACCCCTCCACTTT. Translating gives CASRPDRLGSPLHF.

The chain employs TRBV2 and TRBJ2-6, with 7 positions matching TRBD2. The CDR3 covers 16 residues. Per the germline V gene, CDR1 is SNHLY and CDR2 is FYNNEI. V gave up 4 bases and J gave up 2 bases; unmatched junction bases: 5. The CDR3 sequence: CASSAGGGPGANVLTF. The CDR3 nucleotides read TGTGCCAGCAGTGCGGGGGGAGGCCCTGGGGCCAACGTCCTGACTTTC. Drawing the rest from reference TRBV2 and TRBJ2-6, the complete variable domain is EPEVTQTPSHQVTQMGQEVILRCVPISNHLYFYWYRQILGQKVEFLVSFYNNEISEKSEIFDDQFSVERPDGSNFTLKIRSTKLEDSAMYFCASSAGGGPGANVLTFGAGSRLTVL.

CDR3 coding DNA: TGTGCCAGTAGTTGGGGGGGAGCCTACGAGCAGTACTTC. Protein product: CASSWGGAYEQYF. The genes are TRBV19 and TRBJ2-7; 7 bases map to TRBD2. V trimming: 5 bases; J trimming: 2 bases; junction bases outside the gene matches: 3. The CDR3 runs to 13 residues. The germline gives CDR1 LNHDA, CDR2 SQIVND (reference sequence).

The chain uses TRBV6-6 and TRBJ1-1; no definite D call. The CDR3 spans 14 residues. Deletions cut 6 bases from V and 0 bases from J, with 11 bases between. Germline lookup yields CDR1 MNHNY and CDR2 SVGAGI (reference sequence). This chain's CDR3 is CASRMTGMNTEAFF. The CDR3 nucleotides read TGTGCCAGCAGGATGACCGGGATGAACACTGAAGCTTTCTTT.

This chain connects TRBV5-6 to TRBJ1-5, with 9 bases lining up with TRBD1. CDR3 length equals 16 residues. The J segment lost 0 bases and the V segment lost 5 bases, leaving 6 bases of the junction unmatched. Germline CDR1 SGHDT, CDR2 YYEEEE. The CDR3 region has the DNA TGTGCCAGCAGACCGGACAGGGGATTTAGCAATCAGCCCCAGCATTTT. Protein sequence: CASRPDRGFSNQPQHF. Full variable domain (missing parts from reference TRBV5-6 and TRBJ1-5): DAGVTQSPTHLIKTRGQQVTLRCSPKSGHDTVSWYQQALGQGPQFIFQYYEEEERQRGNFPDRFSGHQFPNYSSELNVNALLLGDSALYLCASRPDRGFSNQPQHFGDGTRLSIL.

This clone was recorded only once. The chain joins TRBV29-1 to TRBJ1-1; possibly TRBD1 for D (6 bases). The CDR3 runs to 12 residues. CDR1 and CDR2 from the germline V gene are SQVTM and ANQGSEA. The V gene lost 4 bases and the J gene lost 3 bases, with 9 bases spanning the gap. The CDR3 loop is CSVVKGDTEAFF. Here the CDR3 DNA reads TGCAGCGTTGTAAAGGGGGACACTGAAGCTTTCTTT.

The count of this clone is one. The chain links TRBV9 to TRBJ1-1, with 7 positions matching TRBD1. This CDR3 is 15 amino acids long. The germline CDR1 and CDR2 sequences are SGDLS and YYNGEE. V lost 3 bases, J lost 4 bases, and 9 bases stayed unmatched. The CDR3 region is CASSAEGARGTEAFF. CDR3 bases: TGTGCCAGCAGCGCGGAGGGGGCGCGGGGCACTGAAGCTTTCTTT.